This TCR beta chain was documented in a study of blood T cell repertoires in COVID-19. Turning to the study itself: Researchers got acute and convalescent COVID-19 samples from the United States, Italy and Spain.

Assay: immunoSEQ multiplex PCR; the TCRdb copy retains only in-frame clones and omits some. Among 250,000 to 300,000 clones listed, almost 90% were seen once. The clonotype comes from a woman aged 55-70 years with COVID-19, enrolled during active disease. The specimen sequenced was peripheral blood.

The CDR3 loop is CATSSPGKLYEQYF. CDR3 nucleotides: TGTGCCACCAGCAGTCCCGGGAAACTCTACGAGCAGTACTTC. The V and J genes are TRBV15 and TRBJ2-7, with a weak D call TRBD2 (5 bases). This CDR3 region has 14 residues. V was cut by 3 bases and J by 3 bases, with 12 bases left in between. Germline V gene sequence: CDR1 LNHNV, CDR2 YYDKDF (reference sequence). Supplemented by reference TRBV15 and TRBJ2-7, the full variable domain reads DAMVIQNPRYQVTQFGKPVTLSCSQTLNHNVMYWYQQKSSQAPKLLFHYYDKDFNNEADTPDNFQSRRPNTSFCFLDIRSPGLGDTAMYLCATSSPGKLYEQYFGPGTRLTVT.